The clone carrying this T cell receptor beta chain came up once. The sample belongs to a study of blood T cell repertoires in COVID-19. Across the study: T cells, B-cell-depleted T cells, or PBMCs provided the cDNA or gDNA that served as material.

Original analysis: Nucleated cell counts were estimated from reference gene primer amplification. Method: immunoSEQ multiplex PCR; TCRdb's copy keeps in-frame clones and lacks some. D and trimming come from the DNA, and the V and J calls and clone size come from that table. Of tens of thousands of clones in the sample, 65% to 85% were seen once. CDR3 length equals 16 residues. The V and J ends lost 5 bases and 3 bases, in that order; junction bases with no gene match: 13. The germline CDR1 and CDR2 sequences are MDHEN and SYDVKM. The sample comprised peripheral blood. This clonotype was obtained from an older man with active COVID-19. The rearrangement joins TRBV28 to TRBJ2-7; 7 bases are a match to TRBD1. The CDR3 loop is CASSPPTGANIYEQYF. Here the CDR3 DNA reads TGTGCCAGCAGTCCTCCAACAGGGGCAAATATCTACGAGCAGTACTTC.